A single sample is the source of the 22 T cell receptor beta chains below, sequenced in a study of blood T cell repertoires in COVID-19. The assay was immunoSEQ multiplex PCR, and TCRdb's table has in-frame clones only and misses some. This table has over 250,000 clones, roughly 87% appearing once. Material for sequencing was peripheral blood. These receptors originate from a human donor in a cohort sampled during active COVID-19.

The CDR3 nucleotides read TGTGCCACTAAAGCGGGAGAGGCGACAGATACGCAGTATTTT. This codes for CATKAGEATDTQYF. J is TRBJ2-3 and V is TRBV15; 8 bases agree with TRBD2. The CDR3 length is 14 residues. Germline trimming cut 9 bases from V and 3 bases from J; bases unmatched to any gene: 8. In germline, CDR1 is LNHNV, CDR2 YYDKDF (reference sequence).

The chain is built from TRBV11-3 and TRBJ2-1; D may be TRBD2 (6 bases). Looked up from germline, CDR1 is SGHNT and CDR2 is YENEEA. This CDR3 comprises 17 residues. Trimming removed 5 bases at V and 8 bases at J, with 25 bases between. As DNA, the CDR3 is TGTGCCAGCAGCCGAAGGGCCTCCGGGACTGGGCCCGATGAGCAGTTCTTC. Translated, it gives CASSRRASGTGPDEQFF.

V gene TRBV2 combines with J gene TRBJ2-1; D is possibly TRBD2 (5 bases). The V and J ends lost 10 bases and 0 bases respectively, with 22 bases between them. Per germline, CDR1 SNHLY and CDR2 FYNNEI. The CDR3 is 17 residues long. The CDR3 DNA reads TGTGCCATCCTTGGTTACAGTGGGGAGATCTCCTACAATGAGCAGTTCTTC. As protein: CAILGYSGEISYNEQFF.

This clone was seen once. The chain uses TRBV19 and TRBJ2-2, with D maybe TRBD1 (6 bases). The CDR3 loop spans 12 amino acids. Germline assignment: CDR1 LNHDA and CDR2 SQIVND (reference sequence). Trimming shortened V by 7 bases and J by 3 bases, and 6 bases separated the two germline ends. CDR3 in amino acids: CASNRDTGELFF. CDR3 DNA: TGTGCCAGTAACAGGGACACCGGGGAGCTGTTTTTT.

This chain connects TRBV12-3 or TRBV12-4 to TRBJ1-1; no reliable D call. Deletions cut 3 bases from V and 7 bases from J, with 9 bases between. The CDR3 contains 12 residues. Here the CDR3 DNA reads TGTGCCAGCAGTTTGAGTCACAGTGAAGCTTTCTTT. Translating it yields CASSLSHSEAFF.

The rearrangement links TRBV7-9 to TRBJ2-1; 9 positions match TRBD2. V dropped 2 bases and J dropped 6; count of bases not matched to a gene: 8. Looked up from germline, CDR1 is SEHNR and CDR2 is FQNEAQ (reference sequence). The CDR3 consists of 16 residues. This CDR3 reads CASSLSPLAGSNEQFF. DNA of the CDR3: TGTGCCAGCAGCTTAAGTCCCCTAGCGGGAAGCAATGAGCAGTTCTTC.

This clone appeared a single time. V usage is TRBV4-1 and J usage is TRBJ1-1, with a weak D call TRBD1 (5 bases). V was trimmed by 4 bases and J by 4 bases, leaving 16 bases between them. Germline V gene data show CDR1 as MGHRA and CDR2 as YSYEKL. CDR3 length: 15 residues. The chain's CDR3 is CASSPQMTAITEAFF. Here the CDR3 DNA reads TGCGCCAGCAGCCCGCAAATGACAGCTATCACTGAAGCTTTCTTT.

This sequence joins TRBV29-1 and TRBJ2-7; D may be TRBD1 (5 bases). CDR1 SQVTM and CDR2 ANQGSEA come from the germline V gene. Trimming took off 7 bases at V and 3 bases at J, with 22 bases between the two ends. The CDR3 is 15 amino acids. This CDR3 is CSAIIVGRNGYEQYF. The DNA of the CDR3 is TGCAGCGCCATAATAGTGGGGCGGAACGGCTACGAGCAGTACTTC.

The rearrangement uses TRBV28 and TRBJ1-1; a possible D gene is TRBD1 (6 bases). V was pared by 5 bases and J by 7 bases, with 11 bases between. This CDR3 has 12 residues. Per germline, CDR1 MDHEN and CDR2 SYDVKM. The chain's CDR3 is CASSTGQLEAFF. DNA of the CDR3: TGTGCCAGCAGTACCGGACAGCTTGAAGCTTTCTTT. Supplemented by reference TRBV28 and TRBJ1-1, the full variable domain reads DVKVTQSSRYLVKRTGEKVFLECVQDMDHENMFWYRQDPGLGLRLIYFSYDVKMKEKGDIPEGYSVSREKKERFSLILESASTNQTSMYLCASSTGQLEAFFGQGTRLTVV.

The genes are TRBV2 and TRBJ2-3; possibly TRBD2 for D (6 bases). Trimming left V 1 base short and J 4 bases short, with 12 bases between. The CDR3 runs 15 residues. The germline V gene encodes CDR1 SNHLY and CDR2 FYNNEI. CDR3 amino acids: CASSEGTTTPDTQYF. The CDR3 DNA reads as TGTGCCAGCAGTGAAGGGACTACTACCCCAGATACGCAGTATTTT.

A single count supports this clone. This chain uses TRBV28 with TRBJ2-7, with 9 bases lining up with TRBD1. The CDR3 consists of 16 residues. Germline CDR1 and CDR2: MDHEN and SYDVKM. With V trimmed by 7 bases and J by 2 bases, 12 bases remained unmatched. Written as DNA, the CDR3 is TGTGCCAGCAATCCCGTTCCGGGACAGGGACCCTACGAGCAGTACTTC. This sequence encodes CASNPVPGQGPYEQYF.

Remarks on this clone: At one boundary the junction diverges from the germline segment, which might be a read error. V gene TRBV30 combines with J gene TRBJ1-4, with D perhaps TRBD1 (5 bases). The CDR3 sequence is 16 residues long. Germline-derived CDR1 and CDR2 are GTSNPN and SVGIG (reference sequence). The CDR3 is CAGSTFVSGANEKLFF. DNA of the CDR3: TGTGCCGGGAGTACCTTTGTATCTGGGGCAAATGAAAAACTGTTTTTT.

CDR3 region: CAQGGAKNIQYF. The CDR3 DNA follows: TGTGCCCAGGGGGGAGCCAAAAACATTCAGTACTTC. The chain employs TRBV24-1 and TRBJ2-4; possible D gene TRBD1, 7 bases. Trimming shortened V by 12 bases and J by 0 bases, and 8 bases separated the two germline ends. CDR3 size: 12 residues. The germline V gene encodes CDR1 KGHDR and CDR2 SFDVKD.

The chain joins TRBV3-1 (or the pseudogene TRBV3-2) to TRBJ2-7; tentatively, D is TRBD1 (5 bases). Germline CDR1 and CDR2: LGHDT and YNNKEL (reference sequence). The CDR3 contains 14 residues. V was trimmed by 0 bases and J by 2 bases, leaving 8 bases between them. The CDR3, as DNA: TGTGCCAGCAGCCAAGACAGGGTCCCCTACGAGCAGTACTTC. Encoded protein: CASSQDRVPYEQYF.

The V gene is TRBV7-8, the J gene TRBJ2-5, with 9 bases fitting TRBD1. CDR1 and CDR2 (germline): SGHVS, FQNEAQ. This CDR3 is built from 15 residues. Trimming removed 1 base from V and 4 bases from J; junction bases left unmatched: 4. The CDR3: CASSLGGTGRETQYF. Here the CDR3 DNA reads TGTGCCAGCAGCTTAGGCGGGACAGGGAGAGAGACCCAGTACTTC. The variable domain in full, completed from reference TRBV7-8 and TRBJ2-5, reads GAGVSQSPRYKVAKRGQDVALRCDPISGHVSLFWYQQALGQGPEFLTYFQNEAQLDKSGLPSDRFFAERPEGSVSTLKIQRTQQEDSAVYLCASSLGGTGRETQYFGPGTRLLVL.

The rearrangement uses TRBV10-1 and TRBJ2-1; 8 bases are a match to TRBD2. Germline CDR1 is WNHNN and CDR2 is SYGVQD (reference sequence). The CDR3 runs 14 residues. The ends lost 6 bases at V and 10 bases at J; junction bases unmatched: 11. This CDR3 is CASSPGTRGTEQFF. CDR3 DNA sequence: TGCGCCAGCAGCCCCGGGACTAGAGGGACCGAGCAGTTCTTC.

The V and J genes are TRBV7-2 and TRBJ1-4; D might be TRBD1 (5 bases). Between the trimmed V and J ends, which lost 5 bases and 0 bases, there was a span of 10 bases. CDR1 is SGHTA and CDR2 is FQGNSA in the germline V gene. The CDR3 is 15 amino acids. The CDR3 loop reads CASSLTGTTNEKLFF. CDR3 nucleotides: TGTGCCAGCAGCCTTACAGGAACAACTAATGAAAAACTGTTTTTT.

This sequence joins TRBV28 and TRBJ1-5, with 7 bases lining up with TRBD1. This CDR3 contains 15 residues. Trimming cost V 4 bases and J 5 bases; bases outside gene matches: 8. CDR1 is MDHEN, CDR2 SYDVKM, per germline. The CDR3 loop reads CASSWAGTVDQPQHF. Here the CDR3 DNA reads TGTGCCAGCAGTTGGGCCGGGACAGTCGATCAGCCCCAGCATTTT.

In regard to this clone: The junction shows a germline mismatch at one end, possibly a read error. J is TRBJ2-7 and V is TRBV5-1; maybe TRBD2 (6 bases). In germline, CDR1 is SGHRS, CDR2 YFSETQ. This CDR3 contains 15 residues. Written as DNA, the CDR3 is TGCGCCAGCAGCCAATCAGGCGGGGCGCAATACGCGCAGTACTTC. Its protein is CASSQSGGAQYAQYF.

V and J are TRBV5-4 and TRBJ1-1, with D hard to call. CDR3 length: 14 amino acids. Germline CDR1 SGHNT, CDR2 YYREEE (reference sequence). V was cut by 1 base and J by 1 base, with 8 bases left in between. CDR3 in DNA: TGTGCCAGCAGCTTGCTGGGCGCGAACACTGAAGCTTTCTTT. Its protein product is CASSLLGANTEAFF.

There are a few counts of this clone. The chain joins TRBV30 to TRBJ1-5; D not certain. V dropped 0 bases and J dropped 4 bases, with 13 bases sitting between them. From germline, CDR1 is GTSNPN and CDR2 SVGIG (reference sequence). This CDR3 contains 15 residues. In DNA, the CDR3 is TGTGCCTGGAGTGTACGAGGGTCTCGGAATCAGCCCCAGCATTTT. Protein product: CAWSVRGSRNQPQHF.

J is TRBJ2-3 and V is TRBV19; 10 nucleotides align to TRBD2. CDR3 length: 15 amino acids. V was clipped by 7 bases and J by 4 bases; unmatched bases: 8. Germline V lookup: CDR1 LNHDA, CDR2 SQIVND (reference sequence). CDR3 sequence (DNA): TGTGCCAGTAAAAAGCGGGAGGGTCTTGCAGATACGCAGTATTTT. It encodes CASKKREGLADTQYF.